This TCR beta chain was recovered during a study of post-analysis software for immune sequencing data. Findings and limits, study-wide: When compared against controls, multiple sclerosis patients showed significantly lower normalized Chao1 diversity.

With respect to this clonotype: Its specificity is unknown.

TCR beta cDNA libraries had unique molecular identifiers. From roughly 1 to 10 million T cells, 500,000 or so cDNA molecules were obtained. TCRdb independently ran MiXCR on the PCR reads; one entry per CDR3 protein. The top ten hold 4.6% of the sample, which has 650,000 to 850,000 distinct CDR3 sequences, approximately 53% seen once. The source material was blood. The sequence came from a girl aged 5-17 years with multiple sclerosis.

CDR3 nucleotides: TGTGCCAGCAGAGCTCGTTGGACAGGGAAAGAGACCCAGTACTTC. It specifies CASRARWTGKETQYF. This rearrangement joins TRBV12-3 or TRBV12-4 to TRBJ2-5; 8 nucleotides match TRBD1. V was clipped by 6 bases and J by 3 bases; unmatched bases: 9. This CDR3 has 15 amino acids.